A single TCR beta chain is shown here with its context. The antigen remains unidentified. These data belong to a study of vaccination and CD4 T cells after COVID-19. Study details: Six males and four females, two Hispanic, made up the convalescents. For control cultures, the treatment was a CEFX pool, an HIV-1 Nef pool, or no peptide.

Treatment defined: roughly ten-day PBMC culture with coronavirus spike peptide pools or control peptides (ViraFEST assay). Germline CDR1 is DFQATT and CDR2 is SNEGSKA (reference sequence). V shed 5 bases and J shed 6 bases, with 19 bases lying between them. The CDR3 runs to 14 residues. Sequencing of the DNA from cultured CD4+ T cells was carried out with the Oncomine TCR Beta short-read assay. TCRdb reprocessed the PCR reads via MiXCR and lists one record per CDR3 protein. The sample records approximately 24,000 distinct CDR3 sequences, approximately 64% being singletons. This TCR was recovered from a human donor who received a COVID-19 vaccine. V and J are TRBV20-1 and TRBJ1-2, with D maybe TRBD1 (6 bases). The sample was CD4+ T cells from blood, cultured in vitro, taken after SARS-CoV-2 vaccination. This chain's CDR3 is CSAFLTGLMNGYTF. In DNA, the CDR3 is TGCAGTGCTTTCCTCACAGGGTTGATGAATGGCTACACCTTC.